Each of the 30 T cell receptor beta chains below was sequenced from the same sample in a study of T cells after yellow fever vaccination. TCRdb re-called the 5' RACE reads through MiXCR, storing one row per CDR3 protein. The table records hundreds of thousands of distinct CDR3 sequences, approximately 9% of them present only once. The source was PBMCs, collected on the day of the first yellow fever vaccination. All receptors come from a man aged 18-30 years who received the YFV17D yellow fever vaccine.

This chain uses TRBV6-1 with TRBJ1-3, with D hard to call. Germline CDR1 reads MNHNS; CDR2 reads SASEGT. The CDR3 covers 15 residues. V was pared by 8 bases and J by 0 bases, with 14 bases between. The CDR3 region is CASWQLSSSGNTIYF. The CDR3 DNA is TGTGCCAGCTGGCAGCTATCGAGCTCTGGAAACACCATATATTTT.

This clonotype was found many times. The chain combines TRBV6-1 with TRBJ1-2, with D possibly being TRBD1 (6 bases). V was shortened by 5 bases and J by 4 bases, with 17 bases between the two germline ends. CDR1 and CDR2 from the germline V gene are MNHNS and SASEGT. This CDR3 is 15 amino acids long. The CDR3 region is CASSPEFGGSYGYTF. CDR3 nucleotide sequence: TGTGCCAGCAGTCCTGAATTCGGGGGCTCCTATGGCTACACCTTC.

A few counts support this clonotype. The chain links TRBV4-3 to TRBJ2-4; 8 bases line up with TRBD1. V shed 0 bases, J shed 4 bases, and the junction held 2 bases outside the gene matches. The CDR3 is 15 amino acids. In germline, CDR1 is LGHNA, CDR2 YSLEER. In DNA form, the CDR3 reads TGCGCCAGCAGCCAAGACGGACAGGGTAAAAACATTCAGTACTTC. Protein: CASSQDGQGKNIQYF.

CDR3 sequence reads: CASGDVSRRSYGYTF. Written as DNA, the CDR3 is TGTGCCAGCGGGGACGTATCCCGCCGAAGCTATGGCTACACCTTC. This rearrangement joins TRBV6-2 or TRBV6-3 to TRBJ1-2, with D perhaps matching TRBD1 (5 bases). CDR3 length: 15 amino acids. The V gene's germline CDR1 is MNHEY and CDR2 SVGEGT. Trimming removed 8 bases at V and 4 bases at J, with 20 bases between.

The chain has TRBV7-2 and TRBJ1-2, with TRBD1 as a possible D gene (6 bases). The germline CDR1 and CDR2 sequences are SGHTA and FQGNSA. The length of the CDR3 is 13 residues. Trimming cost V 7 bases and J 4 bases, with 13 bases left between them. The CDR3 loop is CASTFTGIYGYTF. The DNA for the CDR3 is TGTGCCAGCACCTTCACAGGGATCTATGGCTACACCTTC.

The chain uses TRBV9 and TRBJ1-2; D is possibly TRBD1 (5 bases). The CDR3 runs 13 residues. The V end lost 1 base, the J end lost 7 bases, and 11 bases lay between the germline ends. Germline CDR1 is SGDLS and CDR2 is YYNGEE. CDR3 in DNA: TGTGCCAGCAGCGTACCCAGGGTGTCTGGCTACACCTTC. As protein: CASSVPRVSGYTF.

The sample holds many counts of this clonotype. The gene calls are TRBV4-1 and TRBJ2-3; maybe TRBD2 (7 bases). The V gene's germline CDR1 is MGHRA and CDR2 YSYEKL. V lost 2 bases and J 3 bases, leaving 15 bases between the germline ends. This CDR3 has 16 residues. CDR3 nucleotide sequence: TGCGCCAGCAGCCAACCTAGAAGGGGGGGGACAGATACGCAGTATTTT. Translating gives CASSQPRRGGTDTQYF.

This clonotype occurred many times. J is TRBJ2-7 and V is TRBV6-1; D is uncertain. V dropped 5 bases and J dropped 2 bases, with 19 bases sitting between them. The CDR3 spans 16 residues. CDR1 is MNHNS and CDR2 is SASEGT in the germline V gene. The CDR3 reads CASSKSAFSRAYEQYF. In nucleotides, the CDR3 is TGTGCCAGCAGTAAGAGCGCATTCAGTAGGGCCTACGAGCAGTACTTC.

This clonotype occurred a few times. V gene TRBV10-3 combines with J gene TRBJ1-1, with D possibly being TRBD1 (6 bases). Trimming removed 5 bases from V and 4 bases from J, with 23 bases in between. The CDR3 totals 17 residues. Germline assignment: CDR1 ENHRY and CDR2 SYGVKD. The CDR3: CAISLTVQWEGGTEAFF. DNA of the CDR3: TGTGCCATCAGTTTGACAGTCCAGTGGGAGGGGGGCACTGAAGCTTTCTTT.

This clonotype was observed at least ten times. The CDR3 nucleotides read TGCAGCGTTGAAAGAGGTCAGGGGAGGCTTCGGTCCTACAATGAGCAGTTCTTC. Amino acids: CSVERGQGRLRSYNEQFF. The rearrangement links TRBV29-1 to TRBJ2-1; the D gene could be TRBD1 or TRBD2 (6 bases each). V was pared by 2 bases and J by 1 base, with 21 bases between. The CDR3 extends over 18 amino acids. Germline lookup yields CDR1 SQVTM and CDR2 ANQGSEA.

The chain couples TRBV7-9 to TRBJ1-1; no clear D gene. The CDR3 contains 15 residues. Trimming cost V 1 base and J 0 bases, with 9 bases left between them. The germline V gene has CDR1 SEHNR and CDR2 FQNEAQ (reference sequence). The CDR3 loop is CASSLVSEVNTEAFF. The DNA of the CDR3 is TGTGCCAGCAGCTTAGTAAGCGAGGTGAACACTGAAGCTTTCTTT.

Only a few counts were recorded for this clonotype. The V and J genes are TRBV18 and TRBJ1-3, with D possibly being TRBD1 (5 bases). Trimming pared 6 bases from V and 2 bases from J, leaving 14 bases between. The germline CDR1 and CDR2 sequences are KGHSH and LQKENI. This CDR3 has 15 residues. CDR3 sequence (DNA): TGTGCCAGCTCCGAAATGGGACCTCCTGGAAACACCATATATTTT. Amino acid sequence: CASSEMGPPGNTIYF. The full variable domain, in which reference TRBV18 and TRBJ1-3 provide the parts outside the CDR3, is NAGVMQNPRHLVRRRGQEARLRCSPMKGHSHVYWYRQLPEEGLKFMVYLQKENIIDESGMPKERFSAEFPKEGPSILRIQQVVRGDSAAYFCASSEMGPPGNTIYFGEGSWLTVV.

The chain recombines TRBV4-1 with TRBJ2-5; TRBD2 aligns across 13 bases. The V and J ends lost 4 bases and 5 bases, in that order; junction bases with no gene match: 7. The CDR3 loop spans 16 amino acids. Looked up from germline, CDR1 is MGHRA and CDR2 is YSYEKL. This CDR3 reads CASSRGTSGVGETQYF. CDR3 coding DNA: TGCGCCAGCAGCCGAGGGACTAGCGGGGTGGGGGAGACCCAGTACTTC.

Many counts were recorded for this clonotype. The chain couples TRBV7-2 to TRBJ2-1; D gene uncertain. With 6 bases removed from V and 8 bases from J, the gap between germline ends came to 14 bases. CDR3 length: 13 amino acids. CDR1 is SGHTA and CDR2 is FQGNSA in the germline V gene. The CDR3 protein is CASRSPVGYEQFF. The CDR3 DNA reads TGTGCCAGCAGATCACCCGTAGGTTATGAGCAGTTCTTC.

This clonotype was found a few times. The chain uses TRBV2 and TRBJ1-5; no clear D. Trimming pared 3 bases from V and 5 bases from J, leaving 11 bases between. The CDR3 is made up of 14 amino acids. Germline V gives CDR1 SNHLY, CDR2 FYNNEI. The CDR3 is CASSERPADQPQHF. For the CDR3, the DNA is TGTGCCAGCAGTGAGCGGCCAGCCGATCAGCCCCAGCATTTT.

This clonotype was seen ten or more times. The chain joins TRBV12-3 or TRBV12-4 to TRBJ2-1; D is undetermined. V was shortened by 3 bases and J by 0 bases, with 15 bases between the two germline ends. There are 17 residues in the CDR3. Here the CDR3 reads CASSFQLTESSYNEQFF. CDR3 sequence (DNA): TGTGCCAGCAGTTTCCAGCTGACGGAGAGCTCCTACAATGAGCAGTTCTTC.

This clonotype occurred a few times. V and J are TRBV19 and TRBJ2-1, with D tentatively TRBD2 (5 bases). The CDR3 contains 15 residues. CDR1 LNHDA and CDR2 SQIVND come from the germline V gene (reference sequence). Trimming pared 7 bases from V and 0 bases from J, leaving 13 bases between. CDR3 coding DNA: TGTGCCAGTACCCTGGAGGCAGGCTCCTACAATGAGCAGTTCTTC. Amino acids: CASTLEAGSYNEQFF.

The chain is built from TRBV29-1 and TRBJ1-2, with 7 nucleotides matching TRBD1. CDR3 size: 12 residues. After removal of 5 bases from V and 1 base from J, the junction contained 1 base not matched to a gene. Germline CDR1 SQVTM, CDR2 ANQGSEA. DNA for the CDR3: TGCAGCGTTAGACAGGGTAACTATGGCTACACCTTC. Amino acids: CSVRQGNYGYTF.

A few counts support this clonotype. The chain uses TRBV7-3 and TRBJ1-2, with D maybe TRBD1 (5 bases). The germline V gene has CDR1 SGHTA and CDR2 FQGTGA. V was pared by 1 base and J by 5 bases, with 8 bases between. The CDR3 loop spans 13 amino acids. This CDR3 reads CASSLNGGYGYTF. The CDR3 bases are TGTGCCAGCAGCTTAAATGGGGGGTATGGCTACACCTTC.

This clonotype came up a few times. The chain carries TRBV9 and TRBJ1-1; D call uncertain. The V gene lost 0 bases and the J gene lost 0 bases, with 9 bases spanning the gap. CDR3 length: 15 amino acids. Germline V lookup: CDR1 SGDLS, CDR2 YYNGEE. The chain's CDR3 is CASSVALGLNTEAFF. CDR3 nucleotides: TGTGCCAGCAGCGTAGCTTTGGGGTTGAACACTGAAGCTTTCTTT. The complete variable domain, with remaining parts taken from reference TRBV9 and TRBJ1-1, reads DSGVTQTPKHLITATGQRVTLRCSPRSGDLSVYWYQQSLDQGLQFLIQYYNGEERAKGNILERFSAQQFPDLHSELNLSSLELGDSALYFCASSVALGLNTEAFFGQGTRLTVV.

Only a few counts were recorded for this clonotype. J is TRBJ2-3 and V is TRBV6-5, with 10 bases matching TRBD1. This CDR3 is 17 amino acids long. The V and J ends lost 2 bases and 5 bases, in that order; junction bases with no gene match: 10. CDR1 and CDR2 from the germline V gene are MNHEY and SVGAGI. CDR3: CASSYIGTGEEKDTQYF. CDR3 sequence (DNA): TGTGCCAGCAGTTACATTGGGACAGGGGAGGAAAAAGATACGCAGTATTTT.

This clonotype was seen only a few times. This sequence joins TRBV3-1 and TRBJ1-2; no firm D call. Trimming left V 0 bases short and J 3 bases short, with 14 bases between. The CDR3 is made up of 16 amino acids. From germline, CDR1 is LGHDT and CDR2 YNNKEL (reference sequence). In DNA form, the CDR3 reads TGTGCCAGCAGCCAAGATGGAGCCGTAGCTTACTATGGCTACACCTTC. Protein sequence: CASSQDGAVAYYGYTF.

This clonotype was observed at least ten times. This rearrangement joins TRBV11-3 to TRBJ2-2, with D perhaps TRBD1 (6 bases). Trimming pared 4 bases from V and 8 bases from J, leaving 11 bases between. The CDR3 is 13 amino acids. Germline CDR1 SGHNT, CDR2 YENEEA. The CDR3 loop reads CASSYTGRGELFF. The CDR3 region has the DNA TGTGCCAGCAGCTATACAGGGAGAGGGGAGCTGTTTTTT.

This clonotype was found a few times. Here the CDR3 DNA reads TGTGCCAGCAGTTTTTGGCGGCTAGCGGGGTTCACAGATACGCAGTATTTT. Protein product: CASSFWRLAGFTDTQYF. The chain has TRBV12-3 or TRBV12-4 and TRBJ2-3; 9 bases are a match to TRBD2. This CDR3 is 17 amino acids long. With 3 bases clipped from V and 2 bases from J, the junction kept 9 bases outside the gene matches.

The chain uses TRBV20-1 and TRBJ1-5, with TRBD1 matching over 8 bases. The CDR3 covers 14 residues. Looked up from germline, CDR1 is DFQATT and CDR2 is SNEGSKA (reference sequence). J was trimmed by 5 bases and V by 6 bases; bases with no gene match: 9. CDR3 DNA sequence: TGCAGTGCAACCTACGGGACAGGAGATCAGCCCCAGCATTTT. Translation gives CSATYGTGDQPQHF.

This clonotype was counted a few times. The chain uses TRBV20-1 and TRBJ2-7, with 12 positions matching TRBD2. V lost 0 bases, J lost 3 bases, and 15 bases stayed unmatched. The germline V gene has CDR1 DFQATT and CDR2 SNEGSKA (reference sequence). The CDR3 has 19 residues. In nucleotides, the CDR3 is TGCAGTGCTAGAGATAACACAAAAACAGGACTAGCGGGGTACTACGAGCAGTACTTC. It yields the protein CSARDNTKTGLAGYYEQYF.

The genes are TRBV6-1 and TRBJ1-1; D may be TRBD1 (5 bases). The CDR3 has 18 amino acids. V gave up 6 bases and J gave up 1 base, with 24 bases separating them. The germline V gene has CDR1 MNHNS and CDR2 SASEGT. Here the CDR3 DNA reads TGTGCCAGCAGCCGCTCGACAGACAACTTGGGGTGGAACACTGAAGCTTTCTTT. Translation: CASSRSTDNLGWNTEAFF.

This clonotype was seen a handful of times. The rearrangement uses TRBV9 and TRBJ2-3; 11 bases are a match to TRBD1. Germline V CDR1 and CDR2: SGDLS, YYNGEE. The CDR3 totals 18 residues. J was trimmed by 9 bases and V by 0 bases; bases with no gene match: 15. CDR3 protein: CASSVGLAGDRGMKTQYF. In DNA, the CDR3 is TGTGCCAGCAGCGTAGGTCTGGCCGGGGACAGGGGGATGAAGACGCAGTATTTT.

This CDR3 is CATSDGPGQVFYF. DNA for the CDR3: TGTGCCACCAGTGATGGCCCGGGACAGGTTTTTTACTTC. The chain links TRBV24-1 to TRBJ2-7; 8 bases map to TRBD1. The germline V gene encodes CDR1 KGHDR and CDR2 SFDVKD. The CDR3 runs to 13 residues. The ends lost 3 bases at V and 13 bases at J; junction bases unmatched: 10.

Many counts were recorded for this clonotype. The CDR3 DNA reads TGTGCCAGCAGTTACAAAACAGGGTCCTACAATGAGCAGTTCTTC. Encoded protein: CASSYKTGSYNEQFF. The gene calls are TRBV6-2 or TRBV6-3 and TRBJ2-1; TRBD1 is a possible D gene (6 bases). The CDR3 contains 15 residues. V dropped 2 bases and J dropped 1 base, with 9 bases sitting between them. From germline, CDR1 is MNHEY and CDR2 SVGEGT.